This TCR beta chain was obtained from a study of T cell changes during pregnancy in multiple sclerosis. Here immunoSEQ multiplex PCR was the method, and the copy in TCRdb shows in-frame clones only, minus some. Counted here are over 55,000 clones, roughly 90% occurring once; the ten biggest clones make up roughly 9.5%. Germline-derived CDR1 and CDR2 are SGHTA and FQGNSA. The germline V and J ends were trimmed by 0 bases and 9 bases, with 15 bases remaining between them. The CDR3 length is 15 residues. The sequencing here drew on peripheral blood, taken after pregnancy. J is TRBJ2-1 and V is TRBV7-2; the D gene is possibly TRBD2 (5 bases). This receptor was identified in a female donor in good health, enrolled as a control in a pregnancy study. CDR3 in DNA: TGTGCCAGCAGCTTAGCGGGAGCACCAACTGGTGAGCAGTTCTTC. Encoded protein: CASSLAGAPTGEQFF. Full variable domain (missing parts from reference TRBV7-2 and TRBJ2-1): GAGVSQSPSNKVTEKGKDVELRCDPISGHTALYWYRQSLGQGLEFLIYFQGNSAPDKSGLPSDRFSAERTGGSVSTLTIQRTQQEDSAVYLCASSLAGAPTGEQFFGPGTRLTVL.